The 5 T cell receptor beta chains presented below share a single source sample, sequenced in a study of response to subunit inactivated influenza vaccine. MiXCR was run by TCRdb on the RT-PCR reads, yielding one entry per CDR3 protein. The sample shows fewer than 750,000 distinct CDR3 sequences, about 15% of them seen only once. Sequenced here: PBMCs from blood, sampled 12 days after vaccination. Receptor source: a man aged 45-60 years who received an inactivated influenza vaccine.

This chain joins TRBV4-2 and TRBJ2-1, with TRBD2 identical over 10 bases. In germline, CDR1 is LGHNA, CDR2 YNFKEQ. This CDR3 is 17 amino acids long. After removal of 0 bases from V and 7 bases from J, the junction contained 9 bases not matched to a gene. CDR3 residues: CASSQDYSASGRNEQFF. The DNA for the CDR3 is TGTGCCAGCAGCCAAGATTATTCGGCTAGCGGGAGAAATGAGCAGTTCTTC.

This chain links TRBV7-9 with TRBJ1-1, with D unclear. CDR3 length equals 12 residues. The germline gives CDR1 SEHNR, CDR2 FQNEAQ (reference sequence). Trimming left V 5 bases short and J 1 base short, with 5 bases between. DNA of the CDR3: TGTGCCAGCAGCATGGCGAACACTGAAGCTTTCTTT. The encoded protein is CASSMANTEAFF. Looking up the rest from reference TRBV7-9 and TRBJ1-1 gives the full variable domain: DTGVSQNPRHKITKRGQNVTFRCDPISEHNRLYWYRQTLGQGPEFLTYFQNEAQLEKSRLLSDRFSAERPKGSFSTLEIQRTEQGDSAMYLCASSMANTEAFFGQGTRLTVV.

The J gene is TRBJ2-3, the V gene TRBV5-1; TRBD2 might be the D (6 bases). Trimming left V 3 bases short and J 2 bases short, with 10 bases between. The CDR3 is 14 amino acids. The germline gives CDR1 SGHRS, CDR2 YFSETQ. CDR3 nucleotides: TGCGCCAGCAGCTACGGGGGTGACACAGATACGCAGTATTTT. It translates to CASSYGGDTDTQYF.

The CDR3 DNA follows: TGCAGTGCCTCCGCGCGACAGACCCCCTACGAGCAGTACTTC. Amino acids: CSASARQTPYEQYF. The rearrangement joins TRBV20-1 to TRBJ2-7; D possibly corresponds to TRBD1 (5 bases). There are 14 residues in the CDR3. In germline, CDR1 is DFQATT, CDR2 SNEGSKA (reference sequence). Trimming cost V 6 bases and J 2 bases, with 17 bases left between them.

Only a few counts were recorded for this clonotype. The chain joins TRBV7-9 to TRBJ1-2, with no clear D. Trimming shortened V by 8 bases and J by 2 bases, and 6 bases separated the two germline ends. The CDR3 is 11 residues long. Germline V CDR1 and CDR2: SEHNR, FQNEAQ (reference sequence). CDR3 protein: CASQANYGYTF. DNA of the CDR3: TGTGCCAGCCAGGCCAACTATGGCTACACCTTC. Together with reference TRBV7-9 and TRBJ1-2, the CDR3 gives the full variable domain: DTGVSQNPRHKITKRGQNVTFRCDPISEHNRLYWYRQTLGQGPEFLTYFQNEAQLEKSRLLSDRFSAERPKGSFSTLEIQRTEQGDSAMYLCASQANYGYTFGSGTRLTVV.